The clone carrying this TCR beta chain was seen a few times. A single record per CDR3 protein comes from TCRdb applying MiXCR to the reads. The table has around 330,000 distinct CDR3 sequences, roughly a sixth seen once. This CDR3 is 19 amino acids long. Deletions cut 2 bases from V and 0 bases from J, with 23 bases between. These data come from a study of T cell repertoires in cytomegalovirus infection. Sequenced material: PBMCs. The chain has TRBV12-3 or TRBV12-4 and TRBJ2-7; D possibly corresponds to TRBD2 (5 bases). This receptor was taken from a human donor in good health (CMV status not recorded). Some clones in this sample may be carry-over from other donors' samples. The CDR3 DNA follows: TGTGCCAGCAGTTTAAAGGACCCTTCAGGCACCGGGATCTCCTACGAGCAGTACTTC. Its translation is CASSLKDPSGTGISYEQYF.